This TCR beta chain was identified during a study of technical replicates of blood from several donors. Sequencing used immunoSEQ multiplex PCR; TCRdb keeps in-frame clones, though not all of them. The profile shows tens of thousands of clones, approximately 92% of them singletons. The origin of this receptor is a human donor in good health. Sequenced input: T cells isolated from PBMCs.

In DNA, the CDR3 is TGTGCCTGGAGTACTTACGGGACAGGGATCTATGGCTACACCTTC. It translates to CAWSTYGTGIYGYTF. The chain couples TRBV30 to TRBJ1-2; 9 bases match TRBD1. The CDR3 is 15 residues long. Germline CDR1 and CDR2: GTSNPN and SVGIG (reference sequence). V was pared by 2 bases and J by 4 bases, with 8 bases of the junction left unmatched. The entire variable domain, with the rest obtained from reference TRBV30 and TRBJ1-2, is as follows: SQTIHQWPATLVQPVGSPLSLECTVEGTSNPNLYWYRQAAGRGLQLLFYSVGIGQISSEVPQNLSASRPQDRQFILSSKKLLLSDSGFYLCAWSTYGTGIYGYTFGSGTRLTVV.